Following are 10 T cell receptor beta chains from one sample sequenced in a study of T cells in Graves' hyperthyroidism and ophthalmopathy. Amplified TCR beta CDR3 regions came from RNA transcripts. When the TCR CDR3 underwent first-round RT-PCR, the HTBI primer set was used. MiXCR, run by TCRdb on the multiplex PCR reads, gives a single entry per CDR3 protein. This sample carries 530,000 or so distinct CDR3 sequences, roughly 46% of them seen once, and the ten largest clones take around 7.7%. Material for sequencing was peripheral blood or thyroid tissue (not recorded which). The receptors derive from a woman in her late teens or twenties with Graves' hyperthyroidism.

The V call is TRBV7-6, the J call TRBJ2-7; 10 bases match TRBD2. The CDR3 is made up of 19 amino acids. Germline trimming cut 6 bases from V and 6 bases from J; bases unmatched to any gene: 23. Germline lookup yields CDR1 SGHVS and CDR2 FNYEAQ. CDR3 protein: CASSLWTGTSATPEGEQYF. The CDR3 DNA reads as TGTGCCAGCAGTTTATGGACCGGGACTAGCGCGACGCCTGAGGGCGAGCAGTACTTC.

This clonotype was detected a few times. The chain is built from TRBV2 and TRBJ2-3, with unresolved D. CDR3 length equals 12 residues. Germline assignment: CDR1 SNHLY and CDR2 FYNNEI. With 1 base removed from V and 5 bases from J, the gap between germline ends came to 4 bases. CDR3 protein: CASSEGVDTQYF. As DNA, the CDR3 is TGTGCCAGCAGTGAAGGGGTAGATACGCAGTATTTT.

A remark on this clonotype: A clone one base away is much larger, so this may be a read error. The chain combines TRBV2 with TRBJ1-2; maybe TRBD1 (6 bases). Germline values: CDR1 SNHLY, CDR2 FYNNEI. With 6 bases removed from V and 4 bases from J, the gap between germline ends came to 18 bases. The CDR3 is made up of 15 amino acids. In nucleotides, the CDR3 is TGTGCCAGCAGGGGGCCAGGGGAATTTATCTATGGCTACACCTTC. It yields the protein CASRGPGEFIYGYTF.

This clonotype has ten or more counts. The chain carries TRBV19 and TRBJ2-6; D not certain. Trimming shortened V by 4 bases and J by 0 bases, and 10 bases separated the two germline ends. The CDR3 contains 16 residues. Germline V gene sequence: CDR1 LNHDA, CDR2 SQIVND (reference sequence). The CDR3 coding sequence is TGTGCCAGTAGTAACAGACTTAACTCTGGGGCCAACGTCCTGACTTTC. Its protein product is CASSNRLNSGANVLTF.

For this clonotype: A much more abundant neighbour one base away suggests this may be a read error. The chain employs TRBV2 and TRBJ1-2, with D perhaps matching TRBD1 (6 bases). This CDR3 comprises 13 residues. Germline lookup yields CDR1 SNHLY and CDR2 FYNNEI. CDR3 loop: CASSFAGVGGHTF. CDR3 sequence (DNA): TGTGCCAGCAGTTTTGCAGGGGTGGGTGGCCACACCTTC. Looking up the rest from reference TRBV2 and TRBJ1-2 gives the full variable domain: EPEVTQTPSHQVTQMGQEVILRCVPISNHLYFYWYRQILGQKVEFLVSFYNNEISEKSEIFDDQFSVERPDGSNFTLKIRSTKLEDSAMYFCASSFAGVGGHTFGSGTRLTVV.

This clonotype was counted ten times or more. The V call is TRBV11-3, the J call TRBJ1-3, with D perhaps matching TRBD1 (6 bases). Trimming pared 5 bases from V and 8 bases from J, leaving 16 bases between. CDR1 SGHNT and CDR2 YENEEA come from the germline V gene. The CDR3 contains 14 residues. The DNA of the CDR3 is TGTGCCAGCAGCCCAGGGGCGAGTCCGTACACCATATATTTT. Its translation is CASSPGASPYTIYF. Complete variable domain (other parts from reference TRBV11-3 and TRBJ1-3): EAGVVQSPRYKIIEKKQPVAFWCNPISGHNTLYWYLQNLGQGPELLIRYENEEAVDDSQLPKDRFSAERLKGVDSTLKIQPAELGDSAVYLCASSPGASPYTIYFGEGSWLTVV.

There are many counts of this clonotype. The chain uses TRBV6-2 or TRBV6-3 and TRBJ2-7, with D hard to call. The CDR3 is made up of 13 amino acids. CDR1 is MNHEY and CDR2 is SVGEGT in the germline V gene. Trimming stripped 6 bases from V and 3 bases from J, with 12 bases between. CDR3 in DNA: TGTGCCAGCAGAGACACCGAGATCTACGAGCAGTACTTC. Its protein product is CASRDTEIYEQYF.

Ten or more counts support this clonotype. The V call is TRBV29-1, the J call TRBJ1-4, with no clear D. Germline-derived CDR1 and CDR2 are SQVTM and ANQGSEA. The CDR3 contains 14 residues. V was cut by 4 bases and J by 1 base, with 10 bases left in between. The CDR3 here is CSVAGFRTNEKLFF. The DNA for the CDR3 is TGCAGCGTTGCGGGGTTTAGAACTAATGAAAAACTGTTTTTT.

This clonotype was observed many times. The genes are TRBV6-5 and TRBJ2-5; D uncertain. Germline CDR1 and CDR2: MNHEY and SVGAGI. The CDR3 consists of 14 residues. V dropped 0 bases and J dropped 2 bases, with 7 bases sitting between them. CDR3 nucleotides: TGTGCCAGCAGTTACTCGTTCAGACAAGAGACCCAGTACTTC. Translation: CASSYSFRQETQYF.

This clonotype has ten or more counts. The V call is TRBV4-1, the J call TRBJ1-4, with TRBD1 matching over 7 bases. CDR1 is MGHRA and CDR2 is YSYEKL in the germline V gene. The CDR3 length is 15 residues. Germline trimming cut 4 bases from V and 0 bases from J; bases unmatched to any gene: 2. The CDR3 sequence is CASSPDRATNEKLFF. In DNA, the CDR3 is TGCGCCAGCAGCCCCGACAGGGCAACTAATGAAAAACTGTTTTTT.